The clone carrying this T cell receptor beta chain has just one count. This specimen comes from a study of shared clonotypes between healthy human individuals. The CD8 memory fraction combined CD45RO+ cells with TemRA cells (CCR7-negative CD45RA+). TCRdb's copy holds only in-frame clones and misses some; the assay was immunoSEQ multiplex PCR. The sample includes around 690,000 clones, 80% to 95% seen only once; the top ten take around a third. The source of this sequence is a man in his late teens or twenties in good health. Some clones in this sample may be carry-over from other donors' samples. Sequenced: memory CD8+ T cells from PBMCs. Subset noted: CD45RO+ cells pooled with CCR7-negative TemRA cells.

The CDR3 region is CASRYRVLSEQYF. CDR3 DNA: TGTGCCAGCAGGTACAGGGTTTTATCCGAGCAGTACTTC. V and J are TRBV6-5 and TRBJ2-7; D is possibly TRBD1 (6 bases). The CDR3 runs 13 residues. Germline CDR1 and CDR2: MNHEY and SVGAGI. The germline V and J ends were trimmed by 6 bases and 6 bases, with 15 bases remaining between them.